These T cell receptor beta chains were read from a single sample in a study of PD-1 blockade in classical Hodgkin lymphoma. Only in-frame clones appear in the TCRdb table, and some are missing; sequencing was by immunoSEQ multiplex PCR. The table lists about 110,000 clones, approximately 89% of them singletons. The input for sequencing was peripheral blood mononuclear cells (PBMCs), taken before the fourth cycle of nivolumab. These receptors all come from a human donor with classical Hodgkin lymphoma. CDR3s include the opening cysteine and the closing phenylalanine or tryptophan. D genes are given only for firm matches. Expanded clones get a size class; other rows say once, few or many, or leave the size out.

d_call clone_size cdr3_length j_call v_call cdr3_nt cdr3_aa
NA NA 15 TRBJ1-3 TRBV10-3 TGTGCCATCAGTGAGTCCTGGTCGTCCGGAAACACCATATATTTT CAISESWSSGNTIYF
NA NA 13 TRBJ2-3 TRBV27 TGTGCCAGCACGGGGTGGAGCACAGATACGCAGTATTTT CASTGWSTDTQYF
TRBD1 NA 15 TRBJ2-1 TRBV28 TGTGCCACATTGTCCAGGGGACAGGGCTACAATGAGCAGTTCTTC CATLSRGQGYNEQFF
TRBD1 NA 16 TRBJ1-2 TRBV5-1 TGCGCCAGCAGCCCCCAGGACAGGGGGGGTAACTATGGCTACACCTTC CASSPQDRGGNYGYTF
NA NA 12 TRBJ1-1 TRBV6-1 TGTGCCAGCCGTGAAGGGCAGTCTGAAGCTTTCTTT CASREGQSEAFF
NA NA 15 TRBJ2-3 TRBV28 TGTGCCAGCAGTTTAAACCGCCAGGGGACAGATACGCAGTATTTT CASSLNRQGTDTQYF
TRBD1 once 17 TRBJ2-1 TRBV14 TGTGCCAGCAGCCAAGATCCGTGGGACAGGGGGTCCAATGAGCAGTTCTTC CASSQDPWDRGSNEQFF
NA NA 14 TRBJ2-1 TRBV6-5 TGTGCCAGTCAAGACCGGGGAGCCTACAATGAGCAGTTCTTC CASQDRGAYNEQFF
TRBD1 NA 15 TRBJ1-5 TRBV19 TGTGCCAGTATTGGTTCTGGACAGGGTCACCAGCCCCAGCATTTT CASIGSGQGHQPQHF
NA NA 19 TRBJ1-3 TRBV11-2 TGTGCCAGCAGCTTAGTGGAGCGGTCCCGGCGCAACTCTGGAAACACCATATATTTT CASSLVERSRRNSGNTIYF
NA NA 13 TRBJ2-7 TRBV7-9 TGTGCCAGCAGCCCCGAGGCCTCCTACGAGCAGTACTTC CASSPEASYEQYF
NA NA 15 TRBJ2-7 TRBV6-6 TGTGCCAGCAGTTATGGGCGGGGAAAAGCCTACGAGCAGTACTTC CASSYGRGKAYEQYF
TRBD1 NA 13 TRBJ2-2 TRBV6-6 TGTGCCAGCAGTACGGACAGGACAGGGGAGCTGTTTTTT CASSTDRTGELFF
NA few 14 TRBJ2-7 TRBV5-8 TGTGCCAGCAGCGACCTCGCGGGTTCCTACGAGCAGTACTTC CASSDLAGSYEQYF
NA NA 12 TRBJ2-2 TRBV11-3 TGTGCCAGCAGCACTCCTCCGGGGGAGCTGTTTTTT CASSTPPGELFF
NA NA 14 TRBJ1-1 TRBV5-1 TGCGCCAGCAGCTCTCAGGAGGTGAACACTGAAGCTTTCTTT CASSSQEVNTEAFF
TRBD1 NA 15 TRBJ2-7 TRBV28 TGTGCCAGCAATACCGGGACAGTTGGCCCCTACGAGCAGTACTTC CASNTGTVGPYEQYF
NA NA 14 TRBJ2-7 TRBV19 TGTGCCAGTAGTCTCCACGGGAGCTCCTACGAGCAGTACTTC CASSLHGSSYEQYF
NA NA 13 TRBJ1-1 TRBV6-5 TGTGCCAGCAGTTATTCAGTCAGCACTGAAGCTTTCTTT CASSYSVSTEAFF
NA NA 11 TRBJ1-1 TRBV7-2 TGTGCCAGCAGCTTAGCCACTGAAGCTTTCTTT CASSLATEAFF
TRBD2 NA 16 TRBJ2-7 TRBV7-2 TGTGCCAGCACTCGGGTCGCTAGCGGACTTAATTGGGAGCAGTACTTC CASTRVASGLNWEQYF
NA few 15 TRBJ2-2 TRBV2 TGTGCCAGCAGTGAAGGAAGTCATTACACCGGGGAGCTGTTTTTT CASSEGSHYTGELFF
TRBD2 NA 17 TRBJ2-2 TRBV28 TGTGCCAGCAGTTTACGATCCTACGGGAGGGTTGCCGGGGAGCTGTTTTTT CASSLRSYGRVAGELFF
NA once 14 TRBJ2-2 TRBV4-3 TGCGCCAGCAGCCTAAGACCAGCGTTAGGGGAGCTGTTTTTT CASSLRPALGELFF
NA once 11 TRBJ1-1 TRBV7-2 TGTGCCAGCAGCTTAGATCACCGGCTTTTCTTT CASSLDHRLFF
NA NA 17 TRBJ1-5 TRBV6-1 TGTGCCAGCAGTGAGGACTGGCCGATGGTTGACAATCAGCCCCAGCATTTT CASSEDWPMVDNQPQHF
NA NA 14 TRBJ2-5 TRBV19 TGTGCCAGTACCGGACAGGGAGGGTGGGAGACCCAGTACTTC CASTGQGGWETQYF
NA NA 16 TRBJ2-2 TRBV4-1 TGCGCCAGCAGCCACGGAGTTCGGGGGAACACCGGGGAGCTGTTTTTT CASSHGVRGNTGELFF
NA NA 13 TRBJ2-7 TRBV6-5 TGTGCCAGCAGGTCCGAACAAGCTACCGAGCAGTACTTC CASRSEQATEQYF
TRBD2 NA 15 TRBJ2-1 TRBV7-2 TGTGCCAGCAGCTTAGGGTCTAGCGGCTACAATGAGCAGTTCTTC CASSLGSSGYNEQFF
NA NA 10 TRBJ2-5 TRBV19 TGTGCCAGTAGGGAGGAGACCCAGTACTTC CASREETQYF
TRBD1 NA 17 TRBJ1-1 TRBV2 TGTGCCAGCAGGGGAGACAGGGGGCGAGTAATGAACACTGAAGCTTTCTTT CASRGDRGRVMNTEAFF
NA NA 14 TRBJ2-5 TRBV5-4 TGTGCCAGCAGCTTGGTTTCTAGAGAAGAGACCCAGTACTTC CASSLVSREETQYF
TRBD1 NA 15 TRBJ2-1 TRBV29-1 TGCAGCGCTGAGAAGGACAGGGGGCCCTACAATGAGCAGTTCTTC CSAEKDRGPYNEQFF
TRBD1 NA 14 TRBJ1-2 TRBV5-8 TGTGCCATACATCGGACAGGGGGTGTCAGCGGCTACACCTTC CAIHRTGGVSGYTF
TRBD2 NA 15 TRBJ2-3 TRBV11-2 TGTGCCAGCAGCTTAAATCGGGAGGGGACAGATACGCAGTATTTT CASSLNREGTDTQYF
NA NA 14 TRBJ1-2 TRBV18 TGTGCCAGCTCACCACCGGTGTCTAACTATGGCTACACCTTC CASSPPVSNYGYTF
TRBD2 NA 15 TRBJ2-5 TRBV5-1 TGCGCCAGCAGCCCCGGGACTAGCGGGACGGAGACCCAGTACTTC CASSPGTSGTETQYF
NA few 12 TRBJ1-2 TRBV2 TGTGCCAGCAGACAGGAAGGGGTTGGCTACACCTTC CASRQEGVGYTF
TRBD2 NA 17 TRBJ2-7 TRBV25-1 TGTGCCAGCAAATCTGGGGTTCCTAGCGGGAGATTCTACGAGCAGTACTTC CASKSGVPSGRFYEQYF
NA NA 12 TRBJ2-2 TRBV7-2 TGTGCCAGCAGCTCCCCTGCCGGGGAGCTGTTTTTT CASSSPAGELFF
TRBD2 NA 13 TRBJ2-3 TRBV4-3 TGCGCCAGCAGCCAACGGACTAGCGGGAGGCTGGATTTT CASSQRTSGRLDF
NA NA 15 TRBJ1-3 TRBV6-5 TGTGCCAGCAGGCCGGGGGTCCTCTCTGGAAACACCATATATTTT CASRPGVLSGNTIYF
NA NA 15 TRBJ2-1 TRBV18 TGTGCCAGCTCACCCCCCGGGGGCCGTGGGTATGAGCAGTTCTTC CASSPPGGRGYEQFF
TRBD2 NA 15 TRBJ2-1 TRBV18 TGTGCCAGCTCACCGGGACTAGCGGGAAACCATGAGCAGTTCTTC CASSPGLAGNHEQFF
TRBD1 NA 16 TRBJ1-3 TRBV7-2 TGTGCCAGCAGCTTAGCCGTCAGGGGGCTCGGAAACACCATATATTTT CASSLAVRGLGNTIYF
NA NA 14 TRBJ2-5 TRBV4-2 TGTGCCAGCAGCCAAGAGGCCTACCAAGAGACCCAGTACTTC CASSQEAYQETQYF
NA once 15 TRBJ2-3 TRBV7-2 TGTGCCAGCAGCCCCGTTCGGGAGCGCACAGATACGCAGTATTTT CASSPVRERTDTQYF
TRBD2 NA 17 TRBJ2-3 TRBV10-1 TGCGCCAGCAGTCAAAATCAAGCGGGAGACTACACAGATACGCAGTATTTT CASSQNQAGDYTDTQYF
TRBD1 NA 15 TRBJ2-7 TRBV28 TGTGCCAGCAGACCCGGGACAGGGGTCCCCTACGAGCAGTACTTC CASRPGTGVPYEQYF
NA NA 13 TRBJ1-2 TRBV18 TGTGCCAGCTCCCCTGAAACTAGTCGGGGCTACACCTTC CASSPETSRGYTF
NA NA 13 TRBJ1-3 TRBV5-4 TGTGCCAGCAGCTTGGTCCCTGGAAACACCATATATTTT CASSLVPGNTIYF
TRBD1 NA 18 TRBJ1-1 TRBV11-2 TGTGCCAGCAGCCCGACACTTAATTCACAGGGGTCGTACACTGAAGCTTTCTTT CASSPTLNSQGSYTEAFF
NA NA 15 TRBJ2-7 TRBV18 TGTGCCAGCTCACCACCGACGACCCATCTATACGAGCAGTACTTC CASSPPTTHLYEQYF
NA NA 14 TRBJ1-1 TRBV7-6 TGTGCCAGCAGCTTAGGAAGGGCAGGCACTGAAGCTTTCTTT CASSLGRAGTEAFF
NA NA 12 TRBJ2-7 TRBV18 TGTGCCAGCTCACCAAGAGAAGGCGAGCAGTACTTC CASSPREGEQYF
NA NA 13 TRBJ1-3 TRBV6-5 TGTGCCAGCAGTTATCAACCTGGAAACACCATATATTTT CASSYQPGNTIYF
TRBD1 NA 15 TRBJ2-3 TRBV15 TGTGCCACCAGCAGAGATGCAGGGGGCGCAGATACGCAGTATTTT CATSRDAGGADTQYF
TRBD1 NA 15 TRBJ1-4 TRBV5-4 TGTGCCAGCAGCCTACAGGGGGCCCTGAATGAAAAACTGTTTTTT CASSLQGALNEKLFF